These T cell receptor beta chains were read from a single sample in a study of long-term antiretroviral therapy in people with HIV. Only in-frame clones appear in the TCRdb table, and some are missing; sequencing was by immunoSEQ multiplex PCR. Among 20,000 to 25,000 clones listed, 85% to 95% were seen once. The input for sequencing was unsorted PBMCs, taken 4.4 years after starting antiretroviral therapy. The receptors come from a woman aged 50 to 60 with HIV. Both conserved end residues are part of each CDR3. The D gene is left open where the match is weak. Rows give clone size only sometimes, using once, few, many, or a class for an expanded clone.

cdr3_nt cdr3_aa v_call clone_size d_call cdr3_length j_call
TGTGCCAGCAGCCCTTTTGGCGGTCCCACAGATACGCAGTATTTT CASSPFGGPTDTQYF TRBV6-4 NA NA 15 TRBJ2-3
TGTGCCAGCAGTGAGGAGGCCCGGTTGTCCCACGAGCAGTACTTC CASSEEARLSHEQYF TRBV6-4 NA NA 15 TRBJ2-7
TGCAGCGGGAGGGGTTGGGTTAACACCGGGGAGCTGTTTTTT CSGRGWVNTGELFF TRBV29-1 NA NA 14 TRBJ2-2
TGCGCCAGCAGTCCCTCAGTTGGGGTAGGGCAGTACTTC CASSPSVGVGQYF TRBV10-1 NA NA 13 TRBJ2-7
TGTGCCAGCAGCGTAGCGGCGAACACTGAAGCTTTCTTT CASSVAANTEAFF TRBV9 NA NA 13 TRBJ1-1
TGCGCCAGCAGCTTGGGGGGGATGAACACTGAAGCTTTCTTT CASSLGGMNTEAFF TRBV5-1 NA NA 14 TRBJ1-1
TGTGCCAGCAGTTACTCCCCAGGCCCTGAAGCTTTCTTT CASSYSPGPEAFF TRBV6-6 NA NA 13 TRBJ1-1
TGTGCCTGGAGTGTACTCATCCAGGGGTTCCGTCCTGAAGCTTTCTTT CAWSVLIQGFRPEAFF TRBV30 NA NA 16 TRBJ1-1
TGTGCCAGCGCTAACCGGGACATCTTAAAAGAGACCCAGTACTTC CASANRDILKETQYF TRBV2 few NA 15 TRBJ2-5
TGTGCCAGCAGCTTATTCGTTTTGGGTGGCTACACCTTC CASSLFVLGGYTF TRBV7-3 NA NA 13 TRBJ1-2
TGTGCCAGCAGCTTCGGGCAGTATAATTCACCCCTCCACTTT CASSFGQYNSPLHF TRBV7-9 NA NA 14 TRBJ1-6
TGTGCCAGCAGCTTTATCAGGGGGAATGAGCAGTTCTTC CASSFIRGNEQFF TRBV5-4 NA TRBD1 13 TRBJ2-1
TGTGCCAGCAGCGTAGGGTTCTCTGGAAACACCATATATTTT CASSVGFSGNTIYF TRBV9 NA NA 14 TRBJ1-3
TGCGCCAGCAGCCAATTACTAGCGGGGGTTCATAGCTCCTACGAGCAGTACTTC CASSQLLAGVHSSYEQYF TRBV4-3 NA TRBD2 18 TRBJ2-7
TGTGCCTGGAATAAGAAGTTGAACACTGAAGCTTTCTTT CAWNKKLNTEAFF TRBV30 NA NA 13 TRBJ1-1
TGTGCCTGGAGTGTAAGCGCGAACACTGAAGCTTTCTTT CAWSVSANTEAFF TRBV30 NA NA 13 TRBJ1-1
TGTGCCAGCAGCTTGGCTGGATCCTATAATTCACCCCTCCACTTT CASSLAGSYNSPLHF TRBV5-8 NA NA 15 TRBJ1-6
TGTGCCAGCAGCACAACCGGGACAGGGGGCTACGAGCAGTACTTC CASSTTGTGGYEQYF TRBV7-2 NA TRBD1 15 TRBJ2-7
TGTGCCAGCAGCCGGACGGATAACACTGAAGCTTTCTTT CASSRTDNTEAFF TRBV14 NA NA 13 TRBJ1-1
TGTGCCAGTAGTATACTGGGCGGCGGGGAGCTGTTTTTT CASSILGGGELFF TRBV19 NA NA 13 TRBJ2-2
TGCAGTGCCAGAATAGCAGATACGCAGTATTTT CSARIADTQYF TRBV20-1 NA NA 11 TRBJ2-3
TGTGCCAGTAATGATCCCCAAATCTATGGCTACACCTTC CASNDPQIYGYTF TRBV19 NA NA 13 TRBJ1-2
TGTGCCAGCAGTGAAGGAGGGAGTAACTATGGCTACACCTTC CASSEGGSNYGYTF TRBV6-4 NA NA 14 TRBJ1-2
TGTGCCAGTAGTATAACAGGGGCACCCTATGGCTACACCTTC CASSITGAPYGYTF TRBV19 NA TRBD1 14 TRBJ1-2
TGTGCCAGCAGCTTGGCCGGCGGCGAGACCTTTCGTCAGCCCCAGCATTTT CASSLAGGETFRQPQHF TRBV5-6 NA NA 17 TRBJ1-5
TGTGCCAGCAGCTCAAGGGGGGGAGACTCCTACAATGAGCAGTTCTTC CASSSRGGDSYNEQFF TRBV7-3 NA NA 16 TRBJ2-1
TGTGCCAGCAGCCAAGACCCTTCAGGGGGGCAAGAGACCCAGTACTTC CASSQDPSGGQETQYF TRBV4-2 NA NA 16 TRBJ2-5
TGTGCCAGCAGCTTCCGGTCGGGGGCCGCGAACACCGGGGAGCTGTTTTTT CASSFRSGAANTGELFF TRBV7-9 NA NA 17 TRBJ2-2
TGCGCCAGCAGCTGGGTTGGGGGCGATCACACCGGGGAGCTGTTTTTT CASSWVGGDHTGELFF TRBV5-1 NA NA 16 TRBJ2-2
TGTGCCAGCAGAGGCCTTCAAGGGGCCCACTATAATTCACCCCTCCACTTT CASRGLQGAHYNSPLHF TRBV14 NA NA 17 TRBJ1-6
TGTGCTAGTGGTCCGGGGGACAGGCTCTCAGGAAACACCATATATTTT CASGPGDRLSGNTIYF TRBV12-5 NA TRBD1 16 TRBJ1-3
TGTGCCTGGAGTGTACTTGGTGGAAGCAATCAGCCCCAGCATTTT CAWSVLGGSNQPQHF TRBV30 once NA 15 TRBJ1-5
TGTGCCAGCAGCCCCGGGACAGGACCCTACGAGCAGTACTTC CASSPGTGPYEQYF TRBV7-9 NA TRBD1 14 TRBJ2-7
TGTGCCAGCAGTACTAGGGGGTACTCCTACAATGAGCAGTTCTTC CASSTRGYSYNEQFF TRBV2 once NA 15 TRBJ2-1
TGCGCCAGCAGCCAGGAAGAGAACACTGAAGCTTTCTTT CASSQEENTEAFF TRBV4-1 NA NA 13 TRBJ1-1
TGTGCCAGCAAGACAGGGGGCTCCTACAATGAGCAGTTCTTC CASKTGGSYNEQFF TRBV7-9 NA TRBD1 14 TRBJ2-1
TGTGCCAGCAGCCACAGGGGCATGGTCACCGGGGAGCTGTTTTTT CASSHRGMVTGELFF TRBV6-6 NA TRBD1 15 TRBJ2-2
TGTGCCAGCAGCTTTCGAGGGGGGGTCGCGAATGAGCAGTTCTTC CASSFRGGVANEQFF TRBV7-9 NA NA 15 TRBJ2-1
TGTGCCAGCAGCTTAAAGCGCAGCATGAACACTGAAGCTTTCTTT CASSLKRSMNTEAFF TRBV7-2 few NA 15 TRBJ1-1
TGTGCCAGCAGCTTAGGTGCCGGACAGGGAACAGATACGCAGTATTTT CASSLGAGQGTDTQYF TRBV13 NA TRBD1 16 TRBJ2-3
TGTGCCAGCGCATCGGGGGGCCGGAATGAAAAACTGTTTTTT CASASGGRNEKLFF TRBV7-9 NA NA 14 TRBJ1-4
TGTGCCAGCGGTAACACTGAAGCTTTCTTT CASGNTEAFF TRBV2 NA NA 10 TRBJ1-1
TGTGCCTGGAGTGTATTCTGGGGCTTTGCGGACACTGAAGCTTTCTTT CAWSVFWGFADTEAFF TRBV30 NA NA 16 TRBJ1-1
TGTGCCAGCAGCTTGGAACCGACAGGGCGTCGGGAAAAACTGTTTTTT CASSLEPTGRREKLFF TRBV5-4 NA TRBD1 16 TRBJ1-4
TGTGCCATCTCCCCGGGGGGTTCCTACAATGAGCAGTTCTTC CAISPGGSYNEQFF TRBV10-3 NA TRBD2 14 TRBJ2-1
TGTGCCAGCAGCCGAAACACAGGAGAACTGTTTTTT CASSRNTGELFF TRBV7-2 NA NA 12 TRBJ1-4